This T cell receptor (beta chain) was documented in a study of T cell responses to AZD1222 COVID-19 vaccine. Here immunoSEQ multiplex PCR was the method, and the copy in TCRdb shows in-frame clones only, minus some. The data show some 160,000 clones, roughly 90% seen once. Second-dose groups at about 4 or about 12 weeks were pooled. Worth noting for this clone: Its target is unknown.

V was clipped by 4 bases and J by 6 bases, with 19 bases between them. The CDR3 sequence is 16 residues long. Germline loops: CDR1 SGHRS, CDR2 YFSETQ. Study-level results: Baseline antibody screening turned up just six seropositive AZD1222 recipients. Close to half of spike-specific TCRs reportedly recognize unmutated variant regions. Repertoires in all cases were sampled only once the peak T cell response had passed.

Sample: peripheral blood, taken 28 days after the second AZD1222 dose. The genes are TRBV5-1 and TRBJ2-2; the D call may be TRBD1 or TRBD2 (5 bases each). The source is an adult who received the AZD1222 COVID-19 vaccine. DNA for the CDR3: TGCGCCAGCAGCGAGGGGCCAACCATCAGCGCCGGGGAGCTGTTTTTT. Translation: CASSEGPTISAGELFF.